The 19 T cell receptor beta chains in this list originate from one sample, sequenced in a study of cytomegalovirus exposure and HLA in healthy donors. TCRdb's table, derived via immunoSEQ multiplex PCR, lists solely in-frame clones and lacks some. In the table there are around 70,000 clones, 94% of which are singletons. The sequencing input was PBMCs. These TCRs come from a young man in good health and CMV-seropositive.

The chain recombines TRBV20-1 with TRBJ1-2; tentatively, D is TRBD1 (6 bases). The germline V gene encodes CDR1 DFQATT and CDR2 SNEGSKA (reference sequence). Trimming took 3 bases from V and 8 from J, leaving 10 bases between them. There are 11 residues in the CDR3. In DNA, the CDR3 is TGCAGTGCTAGGCAGGGGAGCGGCTACACCTTC. Translating it yields CSARQGSGYTF.

J is TRBJ2-1 and V is TRBV10-2; 7 nucleotides match TRBD1. Germline CDR1 is WSHSY and CDR2 is SAAADI. CDR3 length equals 14 residues. With 7 bases clipped from V and 8 bases from J, the junction kept 11 bases outside the gene matches. The DNA for the CDR3 is TGCGCCAGCACCCTACCCAAAGGGGGCCATGAGCAGTTCTTC. It is translated as CASTLPKGGHEQFF.

The chain recombines TRBV6-5 with TRBJ1-1; TRBD1 matches at 8 bases. The CDR3 is 13 amino acids. Germline loops: CDR1 MNHEY, CDR2 SVGAGI. The ends lost 4 bases at V and 4 bases at J; junction bases unmatched: 2. The CDR3: CASSFTGGTEAFF. For the CDR3, the DNA is TGTGCCAGCAGTTTCACAGGGGGCACTGAAGCTTTCTTT.

The sample holds one count of this clone. This chain links TRBV27 with TRBJ2-2, with 13 nucleotides matching TRBD2. The CDR3 contains 18 residues. Germline V gene sequence: CDR1 MNHEY, CDR2 SMNVEV (reference sequence). V lost 3 bases to trimming and J lost 8 bases; unmatched junction nucleotides: 12. The CDR3 bases are TGTGCCAGCAGTTTGACTACACCGGGACTAGCGGGAAATGGGGAGCTGTTTTTT. It specifies CASSLTTPGLAGNGELFF.

The chain recombines TRBV28 with TRBJ2-3; 9 bases line up with TRBD2. Per the germline V gene, CDR1 is MDHEN and CDR2 is SYDVKM. Trimming took 1 base from V and 3 from J; bases not matched to a gene: 5. The CDR3 contains 16 residues. CDR3 in DNA: TGTGCCAGCAGTTTATATGCGGGAGGGCAGACAGATACGCAGTATTTT. It codes for CASSLYAGGQTDTQYF.

The chain carries TRBV28 and TRBJ1-4; TRBD1 agrees at 10 bases. The CDR3 is made up of 16 amino acids. The ends lost 2 bases at V and 7 bases at J; junction bases unmatched: 7. Germline CDR1 MDHEN, CDR2 SYDVKM. The CDR3 region has the DNA TGTGCCAGCAGTTTAGGGGGACAGGGGAAGGGTGAAAAACTGTTTTTT. It yields the protein CASSLGGQGKGEKLFF.

This chain's CDR3 is CASSAIQGAGANVLTF. As DNA, the CDR3 is TGTGCCAGCAGCGCCATACAGGGGGCCGGGGCCAACGTCCTGACTTTC. This chain connects TRBV9 to TRBJ2-6, with 9 bases that match TRBD1. There are 16 residues in the CDR3. V lost 3 bases, J lost 4 bases, and 5 bases stayed unmatched. The germline gives CDR1 SGDLS, CDR2 YYNGEE. Full variable domain (remainder filled in from reference TRBV9 and TRBJ2-6): DSGVTQTPKHLITATGQRVTLRCSPRSGDLSVYWYQQSLDQGLQFLIQYYNGEERAKGNILERFSAQQFPDLHSELNLSSLELGDSALYFCASSAIQGAGANVLTFGAGSRLTVL.

J is TRBJ2-3 and V is TRBV2; 9 nucleotides agree with TRBD1. CDR1 SNHLY and CDR2 FYNNEI come from the germline V gene. The length of the CDR3 is 20 residues. V gave up 6 bases and J gave up 0 bases; unmatched junction bases: 19. The CDR3 nucleotides read TGTGCCAGCAGCCCCCTGTGGACAGGGGAATACTTCGATAGCACAGATACGCAGTATTTT. Its protein product is CASSPLWTGEYFDSTDTQYF.

V usage is TRBV2 and J usage is TRBJ1-5, with 7 nucleotides matching TRBD1. Trimming took 7 bases from V and 1 from J; bases not matched to a gene: 1. Germline CDR1 and CDR2: SNHLY and FYNNEI. The CDR3 sequence is 13 residues long. The CDR3 spells CASMGQSNQPQHF. The DNA for the CDR3 is TGTGCCAGCATGGGACAGAGCAATCAGCCCCAGCATTTT.

This clone was seen once. This chain links TRBV9 with TRBJ2-7; D is possibly TRBD1 (6 bases). CDR1 is SGDLS and CDR2 is YYNGEE in the germline V gene. The V end lost 5 bases, the J end lost 0 bases, and 24 bases lay between the germline ends. The CDR3 sequence is 18 residues long. This CDR3 is CASSSGHLRSQASYEQYF. As DNA, the CDR3 is TGTGCCAGCAGTTCGGGACACCTCCGATCCCAGGCCTCCTACGAGCAGTACTTC.

The genes are TRBV30 and TRBJ2-5, with D maybe TRBD2 (6 bases). The CDR3 loop spans 13 amino acids. Trimming pared 3 bases from V and 1 base from J, leaving 9 bases between. CDR1 and CDR2 (germline): GTSNPN, SVGIG (reference sequence). The CDR3 is CAWSGDFQETQYF. CDR3 nucleotide sequence: TGTGCCTGGAGCGGGGACTTCCAAGAGACCCAGTACTTC.

The table lists this clone with a count of one. The chain has TRBV4-1 and TRBJ2-7, with TRBD2 as a possible D gene (5 bases). Looked up from germline, CDR1 is MGHRA and CDR2 is YSYEKL. CDR3 size: 14 residues. V was clipped by 4 bases and J by 5 bases, with 15 bases between them. CDR3 residues: CASSLPGVLNEQYF. CDR3 in DNA: TGCGCCAGCAGCCTCCCCGGGGTCTTAAACGAGCAGTACTTC.

The gene calls are TRBV28 and TRBJ1-5, with D perhaps matching TRBD1 (6 bases). Germline CDR1 and CDR2: MDHEN and SYDVKM. CDR3 size: 15 residues. Trimming took 2 bases from V and 4 from J, leaving 12 bases between them. The CDR3 nucleotides read TGTGCCAGCAGTTTACTCAGGGGTGGAAATCAGCCCCAGCATTTT. Its translation: CASSLLRGGNQPQHF. Based on the CDR3 plus reference TRBV28 and TRBJ1-5, the full variable domain is DVKVTQSSRYLVKRTGEKVFLECVQDMDHENMFWYRQDPGLGLRLIYFSYDVKMKEKGDIPEGYSVSREKKERFSLILESASTNQTSMYLCASSLLRGGNQPQHFGDGTRLSIL.

The chain uses TRBV9 and TRBJ2-5, with TRBD2 matching 8 bases. The CDR3 extends over 18 amino acids. The germline CDR1 and CDR2 sequences are SGDLS and YYNGEE. Trimming at V came to 4 bases and at J to 0 bases, leaving 14 bases not matched to a gene. This chain's CDR3 is CASSLNPREGQYQETQYF. The CDR3 DNA follows: TGTGCCAGCAGCTTAAACCCTCGGGAGGGCCAATACCAAGAGACCCAGTACTTC.

This chain links TRBV2 with TRBJ1-4, with TRBD1 as a possible D gene (5 bases). This CDR3 has 12 amino acids. Deletions cut 6 bases from V and 7 bases from J, with 9 bases between. Germline CDR1 is SNHLY and CDR2 is FYNNEI. CDR3 bases: TGTGCCAGCAGGGGACTTTTTGAAAAACTGTTTTTT. This encodes CASRGLFEKLFF.

The genes are TRBV10-3 and TRBJ2-7, with TRBD2 identical over 9 bases. CDR3 size: 13 residues. In germline, CDR1 is ENHRY, CDR2 SYGVKD. J lost 4 bases, V lost 7 bases, and 5 bases had no gene match. The CDR3 is CAIKGSGSYEQYF. CDR3 coding DNA: TGTGCCATCAAAGGTAGCGGGAGTTACGAGCAGTACTTC.

The chain links TRBV5-6 to TRBJ1-4; D perhaps matches TRBD1 (5 bases). V shed 2 bases and J shed 3 bases, with 14 bases lying between them. This CDR3 is built from 16 residues. Germline CDR1 reads SGHDT; CDR2 reads YYEEEE. CDR3 sequence (DNA): TGTGCCAGCAGCTTAGCCTTCCGGGACTCTAATGAAAAACTGTTTTTT. This sequence encodes CASSLAFRDSNEKLFF. Variable domain in full (rest from reference TRBV5-6 and TRBJ1-4): DAGVTQSPTHLIKTRGQQVTLRCSPKSGHDTVSWYQQALGQGPQFIFQYYEEEERQRGNFPDRFSGHQFPNYSSELNVNALLLGDSALYLCASSLAFRDSNEKLFFGSGTQLSVL.

This clone was counted a few times. The genes are TRBV2 and TRBJ1-2; no clear D gene. The CDR3 is 13 amino acids. Trimming cost V 6 bases and J 8 bases, with 16 bases left between them. Germline V gene data show CDR1 as SNHLY and CDR2 as FYNNEI. The CDR3 nucleotides read TGTGCCAGCAGCGTGGACCAATCGGGGGGCTACACCTTC. It yields the protein CASSVDQSGGYTF.

CDR3: CASSAGTSGRLNTGELFF. CDR3 nucleotides: TGTGCCAGCAGTGCCGGGACTAGCGGGAGGCTTAACACCGGGGAGCTGTTTTTT. This chain joins TRBV28 and TRBJ2-2; the match to TRBD2 covers 15 bases. The germline V gene has CDR1 MDHEN and CDR2 SYDVKM. J gave up 2 bases and V 5 bases, and 6 bases lay outside the gene matches. The CDR3 is 18 residues long.